What follows describes a single T cell receptor beta chain. Its antigen is unknown. This entry belongs to a study of CD8 T cells in Susac syndrome. Germline values: CDR1 SGHRS, CDR2 YFSETQ. The length of the CDR3 is 14 residues. The V end lost 4 bases, the J end lost 0 bases, and 8 bases lay between the germline ends. Findings of the study overall: The study recognized that the number of individuals in its TCR sequencing and HLA analysis was relatively small.

An input of about 0.45 to 1 ug of RNA was subjected to reverse transcription using random hexamers. TCRdb passed the immunoSEQ multiplex PCR reads through MiXCR, listing each CDR3 protein once. The sample contains under 250,000 distinct CDR3 sequences, approximately 94% of which appear only once. This chain links TRBV5-1 with TRBJ2-1, with D unclear. Sample: CD4+ T cells from PBMCs. This sequence originates from a human donor with Susac syndrome. The CDR3 DNA reads TGCGCCAGCAGCCTGAGGAGCTCCTACAATGAGCAGTTCTTC. Translated, it gives CASSLRSSYNEQFF.